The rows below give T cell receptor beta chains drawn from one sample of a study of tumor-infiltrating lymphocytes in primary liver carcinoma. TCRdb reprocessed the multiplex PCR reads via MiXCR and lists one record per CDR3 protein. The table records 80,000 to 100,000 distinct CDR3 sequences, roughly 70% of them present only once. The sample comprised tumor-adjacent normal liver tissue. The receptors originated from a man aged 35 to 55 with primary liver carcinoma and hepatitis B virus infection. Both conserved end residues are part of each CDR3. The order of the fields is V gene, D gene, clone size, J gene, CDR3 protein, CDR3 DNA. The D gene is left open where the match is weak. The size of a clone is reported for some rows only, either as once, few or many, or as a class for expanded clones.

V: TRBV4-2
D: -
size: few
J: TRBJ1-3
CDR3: CASSRQEGSGNTIYF
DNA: TGTGCCAGCAGCCGACAGGAAGGCTCTGGAAACACCATATATTTT

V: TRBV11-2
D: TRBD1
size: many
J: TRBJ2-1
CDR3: CASSLVTGAYNEQFF
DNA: TGTGCCAGCAGCTTAGTTACAGGGGCCTACAATGAGCAGTTCTTC

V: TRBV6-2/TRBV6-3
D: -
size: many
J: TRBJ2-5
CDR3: CASSPDGPIETQYF
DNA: TGTGCCAGCAGTCCCGACGGACCCATCGAGACCCAGTACTTC

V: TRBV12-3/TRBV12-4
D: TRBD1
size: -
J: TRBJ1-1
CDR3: CASTFGQGSTEAFF
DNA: TGTGCCAGCACCTTCGGACAGGGGAGCACTGAAGCTTTCTTT

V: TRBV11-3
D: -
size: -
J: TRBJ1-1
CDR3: CASSLSRANTKAFF
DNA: TGTGCCAGCAGCCTCAGTCGGGCGAACACTAAAGCTTTCTTT

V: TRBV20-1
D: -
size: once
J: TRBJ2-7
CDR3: CSASPDRYEQYF
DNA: TGCAGTGCTTCACCAGACAGGTACGAGCAGTACTTC

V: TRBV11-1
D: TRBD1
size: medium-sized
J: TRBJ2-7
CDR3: CASSLGTDLNEQYF
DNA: TGTGCCAGCAGCTTGGGGACAGACTTAAACGAGCAGTACTTC

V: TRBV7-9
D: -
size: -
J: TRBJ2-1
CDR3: CVSSLWGENYNEQFF
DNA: TGTGTCAGCAGCTTATGGGGGGAGAACTACAATGAGCAGTTCTTC

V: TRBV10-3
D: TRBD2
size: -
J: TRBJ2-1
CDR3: CAISGSGGTRNEQFF
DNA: TGTGCCATCAGTGGGTCTGGTGGGACTAGGAATGAGCAGTTCTTC

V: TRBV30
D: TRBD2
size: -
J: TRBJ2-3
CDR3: CAWSSLAGGAGTQYF
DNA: TGTGCCTGGAGTTCATTAGCGGGAGGGGCAGGTACGCAGTATTTT

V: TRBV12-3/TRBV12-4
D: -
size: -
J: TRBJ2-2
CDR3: CVSSQRGFVTGELFF
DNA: TGTGTCAGCAGTCAACGGGGGTTTGTAACCGGGGAGCTGTTTTTT

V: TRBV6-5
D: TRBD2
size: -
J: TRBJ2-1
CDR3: CASSYSTSGTSYNEQFF
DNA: TGTGCCAGCAGTTACTCAACTAGCGGGACCTCTTACAATGAGCAGTTCTTC

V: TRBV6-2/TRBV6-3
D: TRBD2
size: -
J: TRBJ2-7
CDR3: CASCCTSGSSYEQYF
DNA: TGTGCTAGCTGTTGCACCAGCGGGAGCTCCTACGAGCAGTACTTC

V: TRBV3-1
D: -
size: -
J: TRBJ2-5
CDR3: CASSQGLHTQETQYF
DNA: TGTGCCAGCAGCCAAGGTCTACATACCCAAGAGACCCAGTACTTC

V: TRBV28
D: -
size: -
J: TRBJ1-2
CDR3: CASSLSGINYGYTF
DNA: TGTGCCAGCAGTTTATCGGGGATTAACTATGGCTACACCTTC

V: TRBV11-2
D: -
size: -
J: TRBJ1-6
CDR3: CASSLDRVLNSPLHF
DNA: TGTGCCAGTAGCTTAGATAGAGTGCTTAATTCACCCCTCCACTTT

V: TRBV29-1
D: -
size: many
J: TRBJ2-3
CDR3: CSAGAGGTDTQYF
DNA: TGCAGCGCGGGGGCTGGAGGGACAGATACGCAGTATTTT

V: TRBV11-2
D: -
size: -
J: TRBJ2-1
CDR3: CASNKTTYNEQFF
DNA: TGTGCCAGCAACAAGACAACCTACAATGAGCAGTTCTTC

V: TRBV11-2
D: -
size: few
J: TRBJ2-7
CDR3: CANSLDLGTPSSYEQYF
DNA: TGTGCCAACAGCTTAGACTTAGGGACACCCAGCTCCTATGAGCAGTACTTC

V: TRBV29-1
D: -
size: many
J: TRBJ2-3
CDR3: CSVEKEPDTQYF
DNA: TGCAGCGTTGAAAAGGAGCCAGATACGCAGTATTTT

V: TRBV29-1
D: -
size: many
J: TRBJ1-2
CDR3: CSVSRWGLYGYTF
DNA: TGCAGCGTTTCTCGATGGGGACTCTATGGCTACACCTTC

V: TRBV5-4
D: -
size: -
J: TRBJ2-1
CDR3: CASSSGYSSYNEQFF
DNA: TGTGCCAGCAGCTCCGGTTACAGTTCCTACAATGAGCAGTTCTTC

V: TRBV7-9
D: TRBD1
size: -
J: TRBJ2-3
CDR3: CTSSLGQVTDTQYF
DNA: TGTACCAGCAGCCTGGGACAGGTCACAGATACGCAGTATTTT

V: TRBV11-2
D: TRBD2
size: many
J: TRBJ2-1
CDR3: CASSLGEAGEFYNEQFF
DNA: TGTGCCAGCAGCTTAGGAGAGGCGGGAGAATTCTACAATGAGCAGTTCTTC

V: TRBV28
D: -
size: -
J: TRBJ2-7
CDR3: CASNPHGGGLEQYF
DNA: TGTGCCAGCAACCCTCATGGGGGGGGCCTAGAGCAGTACTTC

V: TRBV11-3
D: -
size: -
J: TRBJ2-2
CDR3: CASSPEAGELFF
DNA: TGTGCCAGCAGCCCAGAAGCCGGTGAGTTGTTTTTT

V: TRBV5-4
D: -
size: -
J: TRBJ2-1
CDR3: CASSLRRALYKEQFF
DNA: TGTGCCAGCAGCCTTCGACGGGCATTATACAAAGAGCAGTTCTTC

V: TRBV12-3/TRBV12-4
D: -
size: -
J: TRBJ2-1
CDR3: CASSPELTGVSEQFF
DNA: TGTGCCAGCAGTCCCGAACTAACGGGAGTTAGTGAGCAGTTCTTC

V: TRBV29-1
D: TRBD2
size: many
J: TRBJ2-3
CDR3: CSVEGASGLRTTDTQYF
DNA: TGCAGCGTTGAAGGGGCTAGCGGGCTGAGAACGACAGATACGCAGTATTTT

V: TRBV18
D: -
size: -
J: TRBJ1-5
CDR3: CASSPPGRRRGSNQPQHF
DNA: TGTGCCAGCTCACCACCGGGTCGAAGGAGAGGTAGCAATCAGCCCCAGCATTTT

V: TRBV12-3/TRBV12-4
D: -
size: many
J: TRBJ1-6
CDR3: CASSLRVPSYISSYNSPLHF
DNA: TGTGCCAGCAGTTTAAGGGTACCGTCATATATCAGCTCCTATAATTCACCCCTCCACTTT

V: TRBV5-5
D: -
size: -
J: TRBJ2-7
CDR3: CPSSLVTGDFNYEQYF
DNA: TGTCCCAGCAGCTTGGTTACAGGGGACTTCAACTACGAGCAGTACTTC

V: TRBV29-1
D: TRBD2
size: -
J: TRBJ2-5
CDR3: CSAFSGNQETQCF
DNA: TGTAGCGCTTTTAGCGGGAACCAAGAGACCCAGTGCTTC

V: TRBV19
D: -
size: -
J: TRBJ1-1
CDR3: CASSIKGDTEAFF
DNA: TGTGCCAGTAGTATAAAGGGTGACACTGAAGCTTTCTTT

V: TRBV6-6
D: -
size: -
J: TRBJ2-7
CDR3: CASNRAGLFYKQYF
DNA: TGTGCCAGCAACCGCGCAGGGCTCTTCTATAAGCAGTACTTC

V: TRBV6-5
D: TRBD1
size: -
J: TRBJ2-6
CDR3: CASSLWTGIKAGASVLTF
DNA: TGTGCCAGCAGTCTTTGGACAGGGATTAAAGCTGGGGCCAGCGTCTTGACTTTC

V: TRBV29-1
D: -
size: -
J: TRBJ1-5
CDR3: CSVKPGVYRPQHF
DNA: TGCAGCGTGAAACCAGGGGTTTATCGGCCCCAGCATTTT

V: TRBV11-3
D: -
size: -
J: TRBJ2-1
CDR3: CVSTLSGSGRYNEQFF
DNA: TGTGTCAGCACCTTAAGTGGTAGCGGAAGATACAATGAGCAGTTCTTC

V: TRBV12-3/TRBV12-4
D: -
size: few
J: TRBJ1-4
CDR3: CASSPPDAGSHEELFF
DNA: TGTGCCAGCAGTCCCCCCGATGCCGGTTCGCACGAGGAACTGTTTTTT